Below, 20 T cell receptor beta chains from the same sample are listed, as sequenced in a study of blood T cell repertoires in COVID-19. Only in-frame clones appear in the TCRdb table, and some are missing; sequencing was by immunoSEQ multiplex PCR. The sample lists some 390,000 clones; around nine tenths were seen once. Source material: PBMCs or T cells enriched from blood (not recorded which). The receptors here all came from a woman in her twenties or thirties who had recovered from COVID-19.

The CDR3 coding sequence is TGTGCCAGTACGGCTAGCGGGGGGGTAAGCTCCTACAATGAGCAGTTCTTC. It specifies CASTASGGVSSYNEQFF. The genes are TRBV19 and TRBJ2-1; TRBD2 matches 12 bases. V shed 7 bases, J shed 0 bases, and the junction held 7 bases outside the gene matches. Looked up from germline, CDR1 is LNHDA and CDR2 is SQIVND (reference sequence). This CDR3 spans 17 amino acids.

The CDR3 region has the DNA TGTGCCAGCAGCAAAAAAGGGGCAGATACGCAGTATTTT. Protein product: CASSKKGADTQYF. The V call is TRBV3-1 (or the pseudogene TRBV3-2), the J call TRBJ2-3, with D perhaps matching TRBD1 (5 bases). Trimming took off 5 bases at V and 4 bases at J, with 10 bases between the two ends. CDR3 length: 13 amino acids. The germline V gene has CDR1 LGHDT and CDR2 YNNKEL (reference sequence).

The chain carries TRBV18 and TRBJ1-1; D call uncertain. V was pared by 2 bases and J by 1 base, with 11 bases between. Germline loops: CDR1 KGHSH, CDR2 LQKENI. CDR3 length equals 15 residues. In DNA, the CDR3 is TGTGCCAGCTCACCATCATTTCAGGCGAACACTGAAGCTTTCTTT. Protein: CASSPSFQANTEAFF.

V and J are TRBV7-2 and TRBJ1-1; tentatively, D is TRBD1 (6 bases). This CDR3 is 14 amino acids long. Between the trimmed V and J ends, which lost 3 bases and 3 bases, there was a span of 11 bases. Germline V gene lookup returns CDR1 SGHTA and CDR2 FQGNSA. The CDR3 region is CASSFQGRDTEAFF. CDR3 nucleotides: TGTGCCAGCAGCTTTCAGGGGAGGGACACTGAAGCTTTCTTT. The whole variable domain, filled in from reference TRBV7-2 and TRBJ1-1, reads GAGVSQSPSNKVTEKGKDVELRCDPISGHTALYWYRQSLGQGLEFLIYFQGNSAPDKSGLPSDRFSAERTGGSVSTLTIQRTQQEDSAVYLCASSFQGRDTEAFFGQGTRLTVV.

This chain links TRBV30 with TRBJ2-7, with D possibly being TRBD2 (7 bases). Germline V gene sequence: CDR1 GTSNPN, CDR2 SVGIG (reference sequence). Trimming removed 4 bases from V and 5 bases from J, with 18 bases in between. The CDR3 loop spans 14 amino acids. The CDR3 DNA follows: TGTGCCTGGACCTCGGAGGGGGGGCGGAACGAGCAGTACTTC. Its translation: CAWTSEGGRNEQYF.

The CDR3 is CASSLDPGGLYGYTF. CDR3 DNA sequence: TGTGCCAGCAGCTTAGATCCTGGTGGGCTCTATGGCTACACCTTC. The chain has TRBV11-2 and TRBJ1-2; no firm D call. Germline lookup yields CDR1 SGHAT and CDR2 FQNNGV. The V end lost 0 bases, the J end lost 4 bases, and 12 bases lay between the germline ends. The length of the CDR3 is 15 residues.

V usage is TRBV3-1 (or the pseudogene TRBV3-2) and J usage is TRBJ2-3, with 7 nucleotides matching TRBD2. The CDR3 is 14 amino acids. The ends lost 1 base at V and 3 bases at J; junction bases unmatched: 1. Germline V gene lookup returns CDR1 LGHDT and CDR2 YNNKEL (reference sequence). CDR3 nucleotide sequence: TGTGCCAGCAGCCAAGGCGGGAGAACAGATACGCAGTATTTT. Its protein is CASSQGGRTDTQYF.

This chain uses TRBV5-6 with TRBJ2-5; weak D call: TRBD1 (5 bases). This CDR3 comprises 14 residues. V lost 0 bases to trimming and J lost 2 bases, with 8 bases between them. Germline-derived CDR1 and CDR2 are SGHDT and YYEEEE. Here the CDR3 reads CASSLEQAQETQYF. In DNA form, the CDR3 reads TGTGCCAGCAGCTTGGAACAGGCACAAGAGACCCAGTACTTC.

A remark on this clone: Additional DNA sequences in this sample encode the identical CDR3. This chain connects TRBV5-1 to TRBJ1-1, with 9 bases that match TRBD1. V shed 3 bases, J shed 1 base, and the junction held 4 bases outside the gene matches. The CDR3 is made up of 15 amino acids. Germline V gene data show CDR1 as SGHRS and CDR2 as YFSETQ. The CDR3 nucleotides read TGCGCCAGCAGCTCACCGGGACAGGGGAACACTGAAGCTTTCTTT. Its protein product is CASSSPGQGNTEAFF. Combining the CDR3 with reference TRBV5-1 and TRBJ1-1 gives the whole variable domain KAGVTQTPRYLIKTRGQQVTLSCSPISGHRSVSWYQQTPGQGLQFLFEYFSETQRNKGNFPGRFSGRQFSNSRSEMNVSTLELGDSALYLCASSSPGQGNTEAFFGQGTRLTVV.

The V call is TRBV5-1, the J call TRBJ1-1; no clear D gene. Trimming cost V 0 bases and J 1 base, with 7 bases left between them. Germline lookup yields CDR1 SGHRS and CDR2 YFSETQ. This CDR3 is built from 14 residues. CDR3 nucleotide sequence: TGCGCCAGCAGCTTGGATGCGCCGAACACTGAAGCTTTCTTT. It translates to CASSLDAPNTEAFF.

V usage is TRBV7-3 and J usage is TRBJ1-5, with 7 positions matching TRBD1. There are 13 residues in the CDR3. Germline V CDR1 and CDR2: SGHTA, FQGTGA. The ends lost 5 bases at V and 6 bases at J; junction bases unmatched: 4. This CDR3 reads CASSAYRGQPQHF. In DNA form, the CDR3 reads TGTGCCAGCAGCGCCTACAGGGGTCAGCCCCAGCATTTT.

This rearrangement joins TRBV19 to TRBJ1-2, with D tentatively TRBD1 (5 bases). This CDR3 comprises 15 residues. CDR1 LNHDA and CDR2 SQIVND come from the germline V gene (reference sequence). V gave up 5 bases and J gave up 0 bases, with 13 bases separating them. The CDR3 is CASSSPGLTNYGYTF. As DNA, the CDR3 is TGTGCCAGTAGTTCACCGGGACTCACTAACTATGGCTACACCTTC.

J is TRBJ2-7 and V is TRBV28; TRBD2 might be the D (5 bases). The V gene's germline CDR1 is MDHEN and CDR2 SYDVKM. The CDR3 length is 13 residues. Deletions cut 7 bases from V and 6 bases from J, with 16 bases between. The CDR3 spells CASNIISAGEQYF. The CDR3 DNA sequence: TGTGCCAGCAATATTATAAGCGCGGGCGAGCAGTACTTC.

This rearrangement joins TRBV27 to TRBJ1-4, with 7 bases aligning to TRBD1. Germline V lookup: CDR1 MNHEY, CDR2 SMNVEV (reference sequence). J was trimmed by 3 bases and V by 5 bases; bases with no gene match: 3. There are 14 residues in the CDR3. The CDR3 DNA sequence: TGTGCCAGCAGTCCAGGGGGGCCTAATGAAAAACTGTTTTTT. Its protein product is CASSPGGPNEKLFF.

This chain connects TRBV7-6 to TRBJ2-1; 7 bases line up with TRBD1. The junction had 1 base not matched to a gene; V was cut back by 1 base and J by 7 bases. The germline CDR1 and CDR2 sequences are SGHVS and FNYEAQ. This CDR3 has 13 residues. The CDR3 region has the DNA TGTGCCAGCAGCTTAGACAGGGGAAATGAGCAGTTCTTC. Protein sequence: CASSLDRGNEQFF.

This chain joins TRBV6-5 and TRBJ2-1, with unresolved D. Germline V gene sequence: CDR1 MNHEY, CDR2 SVGAGI. The CDR3 extends over 13 amino acids. V was shortened by 6 bases and J by 5 bases, with 11 bases between the two germline ends. The CDR3 loop reads CASSLTSDNEQFF. CDR3 coding DNA: TGTGCCAGCAGCTTGACCAGCGACAATGAGCAGTTCTTC.

A single count supports this clone. The CDR3 nucleotides are TGTGCCAACTACCATAAGAACTATGGCTACACCTTC. Translated, it gives CANYHKNYGYTF. The chain combines TRBV28 with TRBJ1-2; D is uncertain. This CDR3 comprises 12 residues. V lost 10 bases, J lost 2 bases, and 11 bases lay in between. Germline V gene lookup returns CDR1 MDHEN and CDR2 SYDVKM.

V and J are TRBV29-1 and TRBJ2-5; D remains unclear. Per germline, CDR1 SQVTM and CDR2 ANQGSEA. V was pared by 4 bases and J by 1 base, with 7 bases between. The CDR3 extends over 12 amino acids. The CDR3 DNA is TGCAGCGTTGTCCCCTCCCAAGAGACCCAGTACTTC. Protein sequence: CSVVPSQETQYF.

V usage is TRBV5-1 and J usage is TRBJ2-1, with a tentative D call TRBD2 (5 bases). This CDR3 is built from 14 residues. Trimming pared 2 bases from V and 1 base from J, leaving 7 bases between. Germline CDR1 reads SGHRS; CDR2 reads YFSETQ. The CDR3 region is CASSLDYSYNEQFF. Written as DNA, the CDR3 is TGCGCCAGCAGCTTAGACTATTCCTACAATGAGCAGTTCTTC. Combining the CDR3 with reference TRBV5-1 and TRBJ2-1 gives the whole variable domain KAGVTQTPRYLIKTRGQQVTLSCSPISGHRSVSWYQQTPGQGLQFLFEYFSETQRNKGNFPGRFSGRQFSNSRSEMNVSTLELGDSALYLCASSLDYSYNEQFFGPGTRLTVL.

The chain carries TRBV7-6 and TRBJ2-1; TRBD2 agrees at 14 bases. Germline V gene sequence: CDR1 SGHVS, CDR2 FNYEAQ. The CDR3 is 19 amino acids. After removal of 1 base from V and 5 bases from J, the junction contained 10 bases not matched to a gene. CDR3 loop: CASSLVEGLAGATDNEQFF. The CDR3 DNA is TGTGCCAGCAGCTTAGTCGAGGGACTAGCGGGAGCGACCGACAATGAGCAGTTCTTC.